This T cell receptor (beta chain) originates from a study of cytotoxic CD8 clonotypes in ibrutinib-treated CLL. Study details: Results showed roughly 24 partial and 2 complete responses; following median around 73 months, around 15 remained remitted, approximately twelve advanced. Response sampling occurred after a median 12 months of treatment (range 6 to 36).

Sequencing was performed with immunoSEQ multiplex PCR; in TCRdb, only in-frame clones are kept and a portion is missing. The sample consists of hundreds of thousands of clones, 70% of them appearing once. A word on this clone: Antigen specificity is unknown.

CDR3 length: 11 residues. V shed 3 bases and J shed 4 bases, with 6 bases lying between them. CDR1 is DFQATT, CDR2 SNEGSKA, per germline (reference sequence). Study-wide points: Clonality was higher at ibrutinib response and returned toward baseline at progression. Under therapy, public clonotypes either contracted or stayed stable, and they were uncommon.

J is TRBJ1-2 and V is TRBV20-1; D remains unclear. The sample was PBMCs, taken after 12 months of ibrutinib treatment. This receptor was taken from a human donor with chronic lymphocytic leukemia. CDR3 residues: CSARGSYGYTF. CDR3 coding DNA: TGCAGTGCTAGGGGCTCCTATGGCTACACCTTC.